These 29 T cell receptor beta chains were sequenced from one sample in a study of blood T cell repertoires in COVID-19. Sequenced by immunoSEQ multiplex PCR; TCRdb stores in-frame clones only, minus some. Of some 250,000 clones listed, around 86% are singletons. The specimen was PBMCs or T cells enriched from blood (not recorded which). The receptor set was obtained from a woman aged 35 to 49 with acute COVID-19.

The V and J genes are TRBV6-4 and TRBJ2-1; 11 bases line up with TRBD2. The CDR3 runs to 14 residues. The ends lost 6 bases at V and 4 bases at J; junction bases unmatched: 2. From germline, CDR1 is MRHNA and CDR2 SNTAGT. For the CDR3, the DNA is TGTGCCAGCAGGTCTAGCGGGAGGTACAATGAGCAGTTCTTC. This encodes CASRSSGRYNEQFF.

The rearrangement joins TRBV4-1 to TRBJ1-1; 8 bases agree with TRBD1. The CDR3 has 16 residues. V was pared by 5 bases and J by 7 bases, with 15 bases of the junction left unmatched. The V gene's germline CDR1 is MGHRA and CDR2 YSYEKL. The CDR3 DNA follows: TGCGCCAGCAGCACCCAAGCAGGGGGCAGTAGATTTGAAGCTTTCTTT. Residues: CASSTQAGGSRFEAFF.

The chain is built from TRBV6-5 and TRBJ2-7; the match to TRBD2 covers 7 bases. CDR1 is MNHEY and CDR2 is SVGAGI in the germline V gene. The V gene end was trimmed by 2 bases and the J gene end by 5 bases; junction bases not matched to a gene: 6. CDR3 length: 14 amino acids. CDR3 coding DNA: TGTGCCAGCAGTTACCGGACTAGTCGGGACGAGCAGTACTTC. It encodes CASSYRTSRDEQYF.

The chain has TRBV4-2 and TRBJ1-1, with 7 bases aligning to TRBD1. The CDR3 has 12 amino acids. Germline V CDR1 and CDR2: LGHNA, YNFKEQ. The J segment lost 6 bases and the V segment lost 4 bases, leaving 2 bases of the junction unmatched. CDR3 amino acids: CASSLGTAEAFF. The CDR3 DNA reads TGTGCCAGCAGCCTCGGGACAGCTGAAGCTTTCTTT.

The chain employs TRBV5-8 and TRBJ1-1, with 10 bases aligning to TRBD1. V lost 0 bases, J lost 4 bases, and 3 bases stayed unmatched. The CDR3 extends over 15 amino acids. CDR1 and CDR2 (germline): SGHTS, YDEGEE. The CDR3 coding sequence is TGTGCCAGCAGCTTGGCGAGACAGGGGGCCACTGAAGCTTTCTTT. This codes for CASSLARQGATEAFF.

The chain recombines TRBV23-1 with TRBJ2-3, with D unresolved. TRBV23-1 is designated an ORF whose function remains uncertain. Trimming pared 8 bases from V and 0 bases from J, leaving 15 bases between. CDR3 length: 15 amino acids. Here the CDR3 DNA reads TGCGCCAGCGGAACTTGCGGTGAAAGCACAGATACGCAGTATTTT. This encodes CASGTCGESTDTQYF.

In DNA form, the CDR3 reads TGTGCCAGCTCACCAATCGTACAGGTTGGTCAGCCCCAGCATTTT. Protein product: CASSPIVQVGQPQHF. The V call is TRBV18, the J call TRBJ1-5, with D possibly matching TRBD1 (5 bases). CDR3 length equals 15 residues. Trimming shortened V by 2 bases and J by 6 bases, and 14 bases separated the two germline ends. Germline assignment: CDR1 KGHSH and CDR2 LQKENI.

This clone appeared once. This sequence joins TRBV10-3 and TRBJ1-1; 9 positions agree with TRBD1. CDR1 and CDR2 (germline): ENHRY, SYGVKD. With V trimmed by 2 bases and J by 4 bases, 2 bases remained unmatched. The CDR3 has 14 amino acids. CDR3 sequence: CAISERGQGTEAFF. DNA of the CDR3: TGTGCCATCAGTGAGAGGGGACAGGGCACTGAAGCTTTCTTT.

The chain combines TRBV7-9 with TRBJ2-1, with 8 bases that match TRBD2. CDR1 and CDR2 (germline): SEHNR, FQNEAQ (reference sequence). V lost 5 bases to trimming and J lost 9 bases; unmatched junction nucleotides: 6. CDR3 length: 13 amino acids. CDR3 DNA sequence: TGTGCCAGCAGCAGAAACAGCGGGAGTGAGCAGTTCTTC. Translation gives CASSRNSGSEQFF.

This clone came up a few times. The rearrangement joins TRBV6-1 to TRBJ2-7; D perhaps matches TRBD2 (6 bases). The CDR3 is made up of 14 amino acids. CDR1 is MNHNS and CDR2 is SASEGT in the germline V gene. V was pared by 3 bases and J by 5 bases, with 14 bases between. Here the CDR3 reads CASSETGSYHEQYF. The CDR3 DNA reads as TGTGCCAGCAGTGAGACCGGGAGTTACCACGAGCAGTACTTC.

The rearrangement links TRBV5-4 to TRBJ1-1, with 7 bases that match TRBD1. The CDR3 has 14 amino acids. CDR1 and CDR2 (germline): SGHNT, YYREEE (reference sequence). Trimming at V came to 2 bases and at J to 0 bases, leaving 1 base not matched to a gene. The CDR3 DNA reads as TGTGCCAGCAGCTTAAGGGGGCTGAACACTGAAGCTTTCTTT. This gives the protein CASSLRGLNTEAFF.

The chain recombines TRBV29-1 with TRBJ2-1; 14 positions match TRBD2. The CDR3 runs to 16 residues. Germline V gene lookup returns CDR1 SQVTM and CDR2 ANQGSEA. Trimming removed 5 bases from V and 9 bases from J; junction bases left unmatched: 12. The DNA for the CDR3 is TGCAGCGTTCCCCCTCTGGGACTAGCGGGAGCTGGTGAGCAGTTCTTC. Amino acids: CSVPPLGLAGAGEQFF.

This chain connects TRBV4-2 to TRBJ1-1, with 7 bases fitting TRBD1. Germline CDR1 and CDR2: LGHNA and YNFKEQ. The CDR3 loop spans 17 amino acids. V shed 4 bases, J shed 4 bases, and the junction held 15 bases outside the gene matches. DNA of the CDR3: TGTGCCAGCAGCCCCTCGGGGACAGTCGCTCGGAGCACTGAAGCTTTCTTT. Protein product: CASSPSGTVARSTEAFF.

J is TRBJ2-1 and V is TRBV11-3, with TRBD1 matching 7 bases. The CDR3 runs 14 residues. Looked up from germline, CDR1 is SGHNT and CDR2 is YENEEA. The V segment lost 0 bases and the J segment 7 bases; nucleotides outside the gene matches: 3. The CDR3, as DNA: TGTGCCAGCAGCTTAGAAGGGGGCATAAATGAGCAGTTCTTC. Its protein product is CASSLEGGINEQFF.

The CDR3 spells CASSEPLEGVGTDTQYF. The CDR3 bases are TGTGCCAGCAGCGAACCCTTAGAGGGGGTAGGCACAGATACGCAGTATTTT. The rearrangement links TRBV9 to TRBJ2-3, with D possibly matching TRBD1 (6 bases). CDR3 length: 17 amino acids. CDR1 SGDLS and CDR2 YYNGEE come from the germline V gene. Trimming removed 3 bases at V and 1 base at J, with 18 bases between.

The rearrangement joins TRBV14 to TRBJ1-1, with a tentative D call TRBD1 (6 bases). The CDR3 is 15 amino acids. Looked up from germline, CDR1 is SGHDN and CDR2 is FVKESK. Trimming shortened V by 6 bases and J by 0 bases, and 14 bases separated the two germline ends. The CDR3 reads CASRLTGTMNTEAFF. The CDR3 coding sequence is TGTGCCAGCAGGCTTACCGGGACAATGAACACTGAAGCTTTCTTT.

The V and J genes are TRBV6-5 and TRBJ2-2; no clear D. CDR1 and CDR2 from the germline V gene are MNHEY and SVGAGI. Trimming pared 7 bases from V and 3 bases from J, leaving 15 bases between. This CDR3 region has 15 residues. The DNA of the CDR3 is TGTGCCAGCATAACAACCCCAGGATACACCGGGGAGCTGTTTTTT. Residues: CASITTPGYTGELFF.

This chain uses TRBV27 with TRBJ2-7, with D maybe TRBD1 (6 bases). Germline-derived CDR1 and CDR2 are MNHEY and SMNVEV (reference sequence). This CDR3 region has 13 residues. The V end lost 3 bases, the J end lost 3 bases, and 9 bases lay between the germline ends. CDR3 DNA: TGTGCCAGCAGTTTGCAGGGGAACTACGAGCAGTACTTC. As protein: CASSLQGNYEQYF.

The table lists this clone with a few counts. The V and J genes are TRBV2 and TRBJ2-7, with D perhaps matching TRBD2 (6 bases). This CDR3 spans 15 amino acids. Germline assignment: CDR1 SNHLY and CDR2 FYNNEI. V was clipped by 8 bases and J by 6 bases, with 23 bases between them. The CDR3 protein is CASWGVGKVNFEQYF. CDR3 nucleotides: TGTGCCAGCTGGGGGGTAGGGAAAGTAAACTTCGAGCAGTACTTC.

A few counts support this clone. This chain joins TRBV2 and TRBJ2-1; possible D gene TRBD2, 5 bases. This CDR3 has 13 residues. Per the germline V gene, CDR1 is SNHLY and CDR2 is FYNNEI. Between the trimmed V and J ends, which lost 3 bases and 3 bases, there was a span of 6 bases. Here the CDR3 DNA reads TGTGCCAGCAGTGACGGGGACTACAATGAGCAGTTCTTC. Protein product: CASSDGDYNEQFF.

The V call is TRBV12-3 or TRBV12-4, the J call TRBJ1-5; a weak D match, TRBD1 (6 bases). CDR3 length: 12 residues. V was shortened by 8 bases and J by 3 bases, with 8 bases between the two germline ends. CDR3 DNA sequence: TGTGCCAGCCAGGGGTTCAATCAGCCCCAGCATTTT. It yields the protein CASQGFNQPQHF.

The rearrangement joins TRBV6-5 to TRBJ2-2; D is unclear. V lost 1 base, J lost 1 base, and 4 bases lay in between. Germline-derived CDR1 and CDR2 are MNHEY and SVGAGI. The CDR3 has 14 residues. The CDR3 protein is CASSYWQNTGELFF. CDR3 DNA: TGTGCCAGCAGTTACTGGCAGAACACCGGGGAGCTGTTTTTT.

CDR3 coding DNA: TGTGCCAGTAGTACCGGGACAGGGGCCAATCAGCCCCAGCATTTT. Its protein product is CASSTGTGANQPQHF. V is TRBV19 and J is TRBJ1-5; the match to TRBD1 covers 10 bases. The germline gives CDR1 LNHDA, CDR2 SQIVND (reference sequence). The V gene end was trimmed by 4 bases and the J gene end by 3 bases; junction bases not matched to a gene: 3. The CDR3 covers 15 residues.

This chain uses TRBV5-6 with TRBJ2-7; 8 positions match TRBD2. This CDR3 spans 17 amino acids. Trimming removed 2 bases from V and 6 bases from J; junction bases left unmatched: 16. CDR1 SGHDT and CDR2 YYEEEE come from the germline V gene. Here the CDR3 DNA reads TGTGCCAGCAGCTTCGAGATTGCGGGAGGACAGTGGGTCGAGCAGTACTTC. Encoded protein: CASSFEIAGGQWVEQYF. The full variable domain, in which reference TRBV5-6 and TRBJ2-7 provide the parts outside the CDR3, is DAGVTQSPTHLIKTRGQQVTLRCSPKSGHDTVSWYQQALGQGPQFIFQYYEEEERQRGNFPDRFSGHQFPNYSSELNVNALLLGDSALYLCASSFEIAGGQWVEQYFGPGTRLTVT.

The CDR3, as DNA: TGCGCCAGCAGCCCGGCTGCTAGCGGGGTAACCTACGAGCAGTACTTC. Its protein is CASSPAASGVTYEQYF. The chain employs TRBV5-1 and TRBJ2-7, with 9 positions matching TRBD2. Germline V gene lookup returns CDR1 SGHRS and CDR2 YFSETQ. The CDR3 totals 16 residues. V lost 4 bases, J lost 2 bases, and 10 bases stayed unmatched.

This clone appeared a few times. CDR3 in DNA: TGTGCCAGCAGCCCGCCGTCGGCTAGCGGGAGCTCCTACGAGCAGTACTTC. Encoded protein: CASSPPSASGSSYEQYF. The chain uses TRBV7-4 and TRBJ2-7; 10 positions agree with TRBD2. CDR1 and CDR2 (germline): SGHVT, SQSDAQ. Trimming at V came to 5 bases and at J to 0 bases, leaving 10 bases not matched to a gene. The CDR3 has 17 residues.

The chain has TRBV19 and TRBJ1-1; D not certain. The CDR3 is made up of 13 amino acids. Germline CDR1 LNHDA, CDR2 SQIVND (reference sequence). The V end lost 3 bases, the J end lost 1 base, and 6 bases lay between the germline ends. CDR3 residues: CASSIAENTEAFF. Written as DNA, the CDR3 is TGTGCCAGTAGTATTGCAGAGAACACTGAAGCTTTCTTT.

The chain couples TRBV29-1 to TRBJ1-2; the D gene is possibly TRBD1 (5 bases). Trimming pared 2 bases from V and 2 bases from J, leaving 9 bases between. Germline CDR1 reads SQVTM; CDR2 reads ANQGSEA. This CDR3 comprises 13 residues. CDR3 sequence reads: CSVELAGNYGYTF. The CDR3 DNA sequence: TGCAGCGTTGAACTGGCAGGGAACTATGGCTACACCTTC.

This clone was recorded only once. The same CDR3 also results from other DNA sequences found in this sample. The chain carries TRBV12-3 or TRBV12-4 and TRBJ2-3; the D gene is possibly TRBD2 (5 bases). The V and J ends lost 0 bases and 4 bases respectively, with 5 bases between them. The CDR3 runs to 13 residues. CDR3 sequence reads: CASSLAGADTQYF. CDR3 DNA: TGTGCCAGCAGTTTAGCGGGAGCAGATACGCAGTATTTT.